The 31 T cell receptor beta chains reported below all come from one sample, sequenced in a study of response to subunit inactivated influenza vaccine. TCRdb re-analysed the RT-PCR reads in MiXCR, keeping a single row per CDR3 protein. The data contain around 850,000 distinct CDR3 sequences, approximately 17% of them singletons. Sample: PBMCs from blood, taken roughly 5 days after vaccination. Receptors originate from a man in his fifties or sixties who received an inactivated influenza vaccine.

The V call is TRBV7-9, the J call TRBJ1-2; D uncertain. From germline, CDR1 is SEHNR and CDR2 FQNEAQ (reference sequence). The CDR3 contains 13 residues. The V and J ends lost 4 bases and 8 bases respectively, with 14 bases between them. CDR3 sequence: CASSSSWSEGYTF. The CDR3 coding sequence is TGTGCCAGCAGCTCATCGTGGTCCGAGGGCTACACCTTC.

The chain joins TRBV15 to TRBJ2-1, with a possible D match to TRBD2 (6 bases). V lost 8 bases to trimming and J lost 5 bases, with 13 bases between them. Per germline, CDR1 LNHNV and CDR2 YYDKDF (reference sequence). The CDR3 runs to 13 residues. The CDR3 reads CATRYWGDNEQFF. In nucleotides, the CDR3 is TGTGCCACCCGATATTGGGGGGACAATGAGCAGTTCTTC.

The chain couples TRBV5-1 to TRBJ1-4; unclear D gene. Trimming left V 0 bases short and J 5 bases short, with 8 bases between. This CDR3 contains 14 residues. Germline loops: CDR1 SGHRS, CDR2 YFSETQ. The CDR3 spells CASSLDRENEKLFF. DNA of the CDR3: TGCGCCAGCAGCTTGGACCGGGAGAATGAAAAACTGTTTTTT.

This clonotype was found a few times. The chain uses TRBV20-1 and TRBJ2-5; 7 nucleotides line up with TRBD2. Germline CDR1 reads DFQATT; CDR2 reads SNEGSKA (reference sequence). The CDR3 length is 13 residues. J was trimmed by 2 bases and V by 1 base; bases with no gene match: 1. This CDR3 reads CSARVGGQETQYF. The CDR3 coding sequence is TGCAGTGCTAGAGTGGGGGGGCAAGAGACCCAGTACTTC.

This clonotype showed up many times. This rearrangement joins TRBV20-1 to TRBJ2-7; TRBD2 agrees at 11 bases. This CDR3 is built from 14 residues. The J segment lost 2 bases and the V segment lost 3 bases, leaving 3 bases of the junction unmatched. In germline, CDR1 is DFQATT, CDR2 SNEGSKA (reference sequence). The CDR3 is CSARDSGRAYEQYF. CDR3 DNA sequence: TGCAGTGCTAGGGATAGCGGGAGGGCCTACGAGCAGTACTTC.

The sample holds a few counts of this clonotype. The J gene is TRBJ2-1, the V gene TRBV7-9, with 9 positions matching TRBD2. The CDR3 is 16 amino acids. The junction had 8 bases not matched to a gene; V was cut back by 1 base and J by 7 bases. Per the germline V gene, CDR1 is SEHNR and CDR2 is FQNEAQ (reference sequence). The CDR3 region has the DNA TGTGCCAGCAGCTTAGTAGTAGCGGGAGAAGCAAATGAGCAGTTCTTC. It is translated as CASSLVVAGEANEQFF.

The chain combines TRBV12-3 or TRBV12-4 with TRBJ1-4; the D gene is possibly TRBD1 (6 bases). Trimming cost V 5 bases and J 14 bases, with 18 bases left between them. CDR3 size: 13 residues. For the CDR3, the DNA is TGTGCCAGCAGTCCTACAGGTGGGACAAACCTGTTTTTT. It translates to CASSPTGGTNLFF.

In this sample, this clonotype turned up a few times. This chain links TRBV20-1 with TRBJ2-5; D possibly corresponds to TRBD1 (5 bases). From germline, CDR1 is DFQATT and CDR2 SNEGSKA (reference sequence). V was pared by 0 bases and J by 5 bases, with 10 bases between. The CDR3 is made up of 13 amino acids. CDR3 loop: CSARDMKGETQYF. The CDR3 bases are TGCAGTGCTAGAGATATGAAGGGGGAGACCCAGTACTTC.

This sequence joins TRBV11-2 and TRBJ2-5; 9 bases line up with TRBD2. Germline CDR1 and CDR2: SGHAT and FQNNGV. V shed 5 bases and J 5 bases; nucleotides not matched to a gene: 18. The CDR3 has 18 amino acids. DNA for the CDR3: TGTGCCAGCAGCACCCTACACCCCGGCGGGAGGGCCTATGAGACCCAGTACTTC. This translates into CASSTLHPGGRAYETQYF.

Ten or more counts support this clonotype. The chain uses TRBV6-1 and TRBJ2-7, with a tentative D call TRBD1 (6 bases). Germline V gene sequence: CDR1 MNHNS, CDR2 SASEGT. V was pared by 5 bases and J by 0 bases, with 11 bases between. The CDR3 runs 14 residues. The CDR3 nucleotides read TGTGCCAGCAGTCTAAACAGGGTCTCCTACGAGCAGTACTTC. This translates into CASSLNRVSYEQYF.

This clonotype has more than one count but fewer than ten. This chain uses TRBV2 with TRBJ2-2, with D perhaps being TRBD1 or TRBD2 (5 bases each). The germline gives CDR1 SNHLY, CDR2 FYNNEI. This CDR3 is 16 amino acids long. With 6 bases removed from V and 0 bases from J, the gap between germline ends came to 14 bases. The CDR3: CASRADGTSNTGELFF. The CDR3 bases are TGTGCCAGCAGAGCCGACGGGACCTCGAACACCGGGGAGCTGTTTTTT.

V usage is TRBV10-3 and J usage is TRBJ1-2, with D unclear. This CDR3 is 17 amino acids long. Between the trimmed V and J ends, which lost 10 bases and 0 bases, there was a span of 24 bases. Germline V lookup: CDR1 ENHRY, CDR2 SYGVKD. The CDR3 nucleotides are TGTGCCACCCAGCGACACCTTGTTGCTAGGGCTAACTATGGCTACACCTTC. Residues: CATQRHLVARANYGYTF.

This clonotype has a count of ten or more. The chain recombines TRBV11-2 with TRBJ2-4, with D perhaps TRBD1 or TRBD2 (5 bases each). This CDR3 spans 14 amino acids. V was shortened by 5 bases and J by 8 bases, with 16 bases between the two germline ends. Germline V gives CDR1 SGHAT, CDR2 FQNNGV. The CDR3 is CASSHRDGWDIQYF. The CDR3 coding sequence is TGTGCCAGCAGCCACCGGGACGGTTGGGACATTCAGTACTTC.

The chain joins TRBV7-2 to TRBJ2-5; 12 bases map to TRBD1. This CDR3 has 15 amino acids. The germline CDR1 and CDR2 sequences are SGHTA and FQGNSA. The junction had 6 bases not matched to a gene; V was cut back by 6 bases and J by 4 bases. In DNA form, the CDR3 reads TGTGCCAGCAGGAGGGACAGGGGGCGCGGAGAGACCCAGTACTTC. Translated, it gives CASRRDRGRGETQYF.

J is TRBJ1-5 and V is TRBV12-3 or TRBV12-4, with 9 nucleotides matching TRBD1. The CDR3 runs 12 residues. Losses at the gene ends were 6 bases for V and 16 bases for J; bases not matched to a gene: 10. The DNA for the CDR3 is TGTGCCAGCAGAGGAACGGGACAGGGTATTCATTTT. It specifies CASRGTGQGIHF.

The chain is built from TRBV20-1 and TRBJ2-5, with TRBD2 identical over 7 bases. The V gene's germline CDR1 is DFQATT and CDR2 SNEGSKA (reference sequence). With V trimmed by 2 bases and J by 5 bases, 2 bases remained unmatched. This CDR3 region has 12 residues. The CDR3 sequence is CSARWDYETQYF. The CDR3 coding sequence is TGCAGTGCTAGATGGGACTATGAGACCCAGTACTTC.

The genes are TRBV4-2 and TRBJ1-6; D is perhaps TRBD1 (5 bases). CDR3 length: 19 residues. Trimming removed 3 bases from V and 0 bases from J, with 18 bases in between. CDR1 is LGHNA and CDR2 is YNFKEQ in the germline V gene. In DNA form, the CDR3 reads TGTGCCAGCAGCCACAACAAGGGGACCCCGAGCTCCTATAATTCACCCCTCCACTTT. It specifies CASSHNKGTPSSYNSPLHF.

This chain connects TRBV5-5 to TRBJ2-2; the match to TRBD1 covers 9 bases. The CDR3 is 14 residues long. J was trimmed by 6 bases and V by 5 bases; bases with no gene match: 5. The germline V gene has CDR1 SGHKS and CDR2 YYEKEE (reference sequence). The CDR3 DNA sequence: TGTGCCAGCAGGAAACAGGGGGCCGCCGGGGAGCTGTTTTTT. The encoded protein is CASRKQGAAGELFF. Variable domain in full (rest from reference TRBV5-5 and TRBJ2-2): DAGVTQSPTHLIKTRGQQVTLRCSPISGHKSVSWYQQVLGQGPQFIFQYYEKEERGRGNFPDRFSARQFPNYSSELNVNALLLGDSALYLCASRKQGAAGELFFGEGSRLTVL.

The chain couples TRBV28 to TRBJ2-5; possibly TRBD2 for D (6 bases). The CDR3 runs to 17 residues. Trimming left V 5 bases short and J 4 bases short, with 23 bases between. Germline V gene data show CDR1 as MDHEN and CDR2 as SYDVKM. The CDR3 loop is CASSRRNLGRGGETQYF. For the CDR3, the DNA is TGTGCCAGCAGTCGCCGAAACCTGGGACGGGGAGGAGAGACCCAGTACTTC.

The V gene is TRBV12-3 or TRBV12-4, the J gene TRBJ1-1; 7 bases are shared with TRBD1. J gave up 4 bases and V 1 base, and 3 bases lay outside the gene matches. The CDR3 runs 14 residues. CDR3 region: CASSLGGGFTEAFF. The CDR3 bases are TGTGCCAGCAGTTTAGGAGGGGGCTTCACTGAAGCTTTCTTT.

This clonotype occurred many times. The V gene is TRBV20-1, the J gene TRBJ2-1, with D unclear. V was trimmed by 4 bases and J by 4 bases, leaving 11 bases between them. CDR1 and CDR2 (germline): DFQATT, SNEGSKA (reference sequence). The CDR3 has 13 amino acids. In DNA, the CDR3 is TGCAGTGCTACGGTCTTCCGTTACAATGAGCAGTTCTTC. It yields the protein CSATVFRYNEQFF.

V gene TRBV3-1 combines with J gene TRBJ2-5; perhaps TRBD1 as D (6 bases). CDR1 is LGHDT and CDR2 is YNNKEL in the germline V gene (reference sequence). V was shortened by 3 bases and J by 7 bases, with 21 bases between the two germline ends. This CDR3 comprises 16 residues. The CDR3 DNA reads TGTGCCAGCAGCCAGGAATCGAATACAGGGTTAGGGACCCAGTACTTC. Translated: CASSQESNTGLGTQYF.

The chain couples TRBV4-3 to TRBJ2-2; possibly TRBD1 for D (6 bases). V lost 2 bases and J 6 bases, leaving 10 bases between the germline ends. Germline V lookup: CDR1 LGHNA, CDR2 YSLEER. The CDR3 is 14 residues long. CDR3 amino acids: CASSQLGAAGELFF. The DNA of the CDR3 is TGCGCCAGCAGCCAATTGGGGGCCGCCGGGGAGCTGTTTTTT.

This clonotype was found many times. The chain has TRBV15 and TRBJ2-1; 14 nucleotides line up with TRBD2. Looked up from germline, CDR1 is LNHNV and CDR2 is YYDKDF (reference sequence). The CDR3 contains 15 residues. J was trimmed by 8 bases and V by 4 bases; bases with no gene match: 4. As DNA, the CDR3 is TGTGCCACCAGCAAGACTAGCGGGAGGGCCGATGAGCAGTTCTTC. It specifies CATSKTSGRADEQFF.

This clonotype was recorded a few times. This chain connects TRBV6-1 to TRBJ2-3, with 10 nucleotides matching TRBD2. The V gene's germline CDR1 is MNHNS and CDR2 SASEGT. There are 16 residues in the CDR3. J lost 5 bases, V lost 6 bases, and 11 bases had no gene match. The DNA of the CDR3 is TGTGCCAGCAGAAAAACTAGCGGGGTGGTCATAGATACGCAGTATTTT. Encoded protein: CASRKTSGVVIDTQYF.

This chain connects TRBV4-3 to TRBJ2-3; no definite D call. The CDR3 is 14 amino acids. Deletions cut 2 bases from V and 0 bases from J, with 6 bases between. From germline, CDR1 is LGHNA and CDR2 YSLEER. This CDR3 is CASSQNPSTDTQYF. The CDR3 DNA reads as TGCGCCAGCAGCCAAAACCCCAGCACAGATACGCAGTATTTT.

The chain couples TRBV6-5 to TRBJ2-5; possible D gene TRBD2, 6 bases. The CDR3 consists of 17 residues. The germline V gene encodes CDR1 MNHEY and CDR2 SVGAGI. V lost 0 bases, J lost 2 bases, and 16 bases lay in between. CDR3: CASSYSGLAGKQETQYF. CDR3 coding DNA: TGTGCCAGCAGTTACTCGGGACTGGCGGGCAAGCAAGAGACCCAGTACTTC.

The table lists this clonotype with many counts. CDR3 in amino acids: CSALSGGDGEQYF. As DNA, the CDR3 is TGCAGCGCCCTTTCTGGAGGGGATGGCGAGCAGTACTTC. This rearrangement joins TRBV29-1 to TRBJ2-7; TRBD2 is a possible D gene (6 bases). Germline-derived CDR1 and CDR2 are SQVTM and ANQGSEA. The CDR3 length is 13 residues. V was cut by 7 bases and J by 6 bases, with 19 bases left in between.

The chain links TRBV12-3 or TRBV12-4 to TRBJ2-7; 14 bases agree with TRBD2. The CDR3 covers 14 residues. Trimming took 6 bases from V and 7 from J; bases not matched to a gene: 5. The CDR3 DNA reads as TGTGCCAGCAGCCCGGGACTAGCGGGGGTTGAGCAGTACTTC. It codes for CASSPGLAGVEQYF.

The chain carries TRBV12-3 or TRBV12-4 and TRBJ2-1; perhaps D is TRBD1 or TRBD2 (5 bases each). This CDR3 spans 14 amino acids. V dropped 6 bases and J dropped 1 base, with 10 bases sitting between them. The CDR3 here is CASRLGRSYNEQFF. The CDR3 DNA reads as TGTGCCAGCAGGCTGGGACGGTCCTACAATGAGCAGTTCTTC.

In DNA form, the CDR3 reads TGTGCCAGCAGCGCGGACAGCGGGGAGCTGTTTTTT. Protein: CASSADSGELFF. V gene TRBV11-3 combines with J gene TRBJ2-2; D might be TRBD1 (6 bases). This CDR3 spans 12 amino acids. V lost 5 bases and J lost 7, with 8 bases in between. Germline V gene sequence: CDR1 SGHNT, CDR2 YENEEA. Using reference TRBV11-3 and TRBJ2-2 for the parts outside the CDR3, the full variable domain is EAGVVQSPRYKIIEKKQPVAFWCNPISGHNTLYWYLQNLGQGPELLIRYENEEAVDDSQLPKDRFSAERLKGVDSTLKIQPAELGDSAVYLCASSADSGELFFGEGSRLTVL.